This T cell receptor (beta chain) was sequenced in a study of T cell repertoires in cytomegalovirus infection. Study-level background: From public TCR beta signatures came an indication of both CMV infection and matching HLA type.

Study findings and constraints: Carriers of CMV and the relevant HLA type were discriminated by public TCR beta frequency.

TCRdb reprocessed the reads via MiXCR and lists one record per CDR3 protein. The data contain roughly 500,000 distinct CDR3 sequences, about 17% of them singletons. A few counts support this clonotype. Its antigen is unknown. This CDR3 is built from 15 residues. V lost 1 base and J 3 bases, leaving 13 bases between the germline ends. Germline CDR1 LGHDT, CDR2 YNNKEL (reference sequence). The rearrangement joins TRBV3-1 to TRBJ2-7, with D perhaps TRBD1 (5 bases). Sequenced input: CD8+ T cells from PBMCs. The receptor comes from a human donor in good health (CMV status not recorded). Some clones in this sample may be carry-over from other donors' samples. The CDR3 region is CASSQVFTDSYEQYF. CDR3 nucleotides: TGTGCCAGCAGCCAAGTTTTTACAGACAGCTACGAGCAGTACTTC.